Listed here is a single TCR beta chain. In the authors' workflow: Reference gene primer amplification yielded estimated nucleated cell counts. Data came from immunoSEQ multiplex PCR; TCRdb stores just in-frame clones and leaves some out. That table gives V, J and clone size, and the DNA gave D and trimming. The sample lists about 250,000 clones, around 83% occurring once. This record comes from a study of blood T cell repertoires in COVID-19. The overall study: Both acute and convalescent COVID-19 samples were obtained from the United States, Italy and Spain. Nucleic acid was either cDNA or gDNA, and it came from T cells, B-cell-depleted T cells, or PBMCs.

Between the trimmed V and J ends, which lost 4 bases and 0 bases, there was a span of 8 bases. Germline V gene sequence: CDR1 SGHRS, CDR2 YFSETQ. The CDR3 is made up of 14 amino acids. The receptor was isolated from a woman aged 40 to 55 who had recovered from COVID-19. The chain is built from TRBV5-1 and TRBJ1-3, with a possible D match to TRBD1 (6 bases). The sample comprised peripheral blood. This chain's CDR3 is CASSRTDSGNTIYF. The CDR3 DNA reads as TGCGCCAGCAGCCGGACAGACTCTGGAAACACCATATATTTT.